The T cell receptor (beta chain) described here comes from a study of post-analysis software for immune sequencing data. This clonotype was seen a single time. cDNA libraries of TCR beta carried unique molecular identifiers. TCRdb recomputed calls from the PCR reads with MiXCR, one row per CDR3 protein. The sample contains hundreds of thousands of distinct CDR3 sequences, roughly 27% of which appear only once. Sequenced material: blood. The receptor was isolated from a girl aged 10-17 years with multiple sclerosis.

The DNA for the CDR3 is TGCGCCAGCAGCCCTCATATGCCACCGGCGGAGACCCAGTACTTC. Protein sequence: CASSPHMPPAETQYF. J is TRBJ2-5 and V is TRBV5-1; D is undetermined. V gave up 4 bases and J gave up 5 bases, with 18 bases separating them. The CDR3 runs 15 residues. Germline CDR1 reads SGHRS; CDR2 reads YFSETQ.